The next 27 T cell receptor beta chains were all read from a single sample in a study of blood T cell repertoires in COVID-19. Sequenced by immunoSEQ multiplex PCR; TCRdb stores in-frame clones only, minus some. The table records more than 80,000 clones, 90% of them present only once. The source material was peripheral blood. The receptors come from a human donor with active COVID-19. The donor label of this sample is uncertain.

The chain uses TRBV11-2 and TRBJ2-7; 10 nucleotides align to TRBD1. Germline lookup yields CDR1 SGHAT and CDR2 FQNNGV. The CDR3 extends over 14 amino acids. Trimming at V came to 3 bases and at J to 5 bases, leaving 4 bases not matched to a gene. Written as DNA, the CDR3 is TGTGCCAGCAGCTTTTTAGACAGGGGGCACGAGCAGTACTTC. It is translated as CASSFLDRGHEQYF.

This sequence joins TRBV27 and TRBJ2-3; 7 bases are a match to TRBD2. CDR1 is MNHEY, CDR2 SMNVEV, per germline (reference sequence). V was pared by 3 bases and J by 2 bases, with 5 bases of the junction left unmatched. The CDR3 loop spans 15 amino acids. The CDR3 sequence: CASSLGRGNTDTQYF. The CDR3 nucleotides are TGTGCCAGCAGTTTGGGGCGGGGGAACACAGATACGCAGTATTTT.

The chain combines TRBV12-3 or TRBV12-4 with TRBJ1-4; D is possibly TRBD1 (5 bases). CDR3 length: 12 residues. Between the trimmed V and J ends, which lost 2 bases and 17 bases, there was a span of 15 bases. The CDR3 bases are TGTGCCAGCAGTTTAACCGGGACTGACTCTTTTTTT. Translating gives CASSLTGTDSFF.

The rearrangement links TRBV6-6 to TRBJ1-5, with D possibly matching TRBD1 (6 bases). CDR1 is MNHNY, CDR2 SVGAGI, per germline (reference sequence). The V end lost 9 bases, the J end lost 4 bases, and 19 bases lay between the germline ends. This CDR3 contains 15 residues. CDR3 loop: CASSGQGSSNQPQHF. The CDR3 DNA reads TGTGCCAGTTCAGGCCAGGGGAGTTCTAATCAGCCCCAGCATTTT.

The chain carries TRBV29-1 and TRBJ1-2, with D maybe TRBD1 (5 bases). Germline lookup yields CDR1 SQVTM and CDR2 ANQGSEA. V was trimmed by 4 bases and J by 8 bases, leaving 23 bases between them. The length of the CDR3 is 15 residues. DNA for the CDR3: TGCAGCGTTGTTGCGGGGGACGCTATTAGTCGGGGCTACACCTTC. Protein product: CSVVAGDAISRGYTF. Drawing the rest from reference TRBV29-1 and TRBJ1-2, the complete variable domain is SAVISQKPSRDICQRGTSLTIQCQVDSQVTMMFWYRQQPGQSLTLIATANQGSEATYESGFVIDKFPISRPNLTFSTLTVSNMSPEDSSIYLCSVVAGDAISRGYTFGSGTRLTVV.

The chain uses TRBV11-2 and TRBJ1-6; D is unresolved. The CDR3 consists of 17 residues. Germline loops: CDR1 SGHAT, CDR2 FQNNGV. V dropped 1 base and J dropped 10 bases, with 20 bases sitting between them. The CDR3 here is CASSLVHLPGSTSPLHF. The CDR3 nucleotides read TGTGCCAGCAGCTTAGTTCATCTGCCGGGATCGACCTCACCCCTCCACTTT.

This chain joins TRBV27 and TRBJ1-2; D is ambiguous. The CDR3 runs 15 residues. Germline lookup yields CDR1 MNHEY and CDR2 SMNVEV (reference sequence). Trimming removed 0 bases at V and 1 base at J, with 9 bases between. CDR3: CASSLSSRGNYGYTF. In nucleotides, the CDR3 is TGTGCCAGCAGTTTATCGAGCCGGGGTAACTATGGCTACACCTTC.

The chain is built from TRBV5-1 and TRBJ1-1; possibly TRBD1 for D (6 bases). Germline V gives CDR1 SGHRS, CDR2 YFSETQ. V was shortened by 4 bases and J by 1 base, with 8 bases between the two germline ends. CDR3 length equals 13 residues. The CDR3 nucleotides read TGCGCCAGCAGCACACAGGGGAACACTGAAGCTTTCTTT. It is translated as CASSTQGNTEAFF.

The J gene is TRBJ2-7, the V gene TRBV19; 7 bases agree with TRBD1. This CDR3 comprises 15 residues. V gave up 4 bases and J gave up 3 bases; unmatched junction bases: 9. Germline V gene data show CDR1 as LNHDA and CDR2 as SQIVND (reference sequence). The CDR3, as DNA: TGTGCCAGTAGTAGAAATCCTGGACAGGTCTACGAGCAGTACTTC. Its protein is CASSRNPGQVYEQYF.

V gene TRBV7-8 combines with J gene TRBJ2-7; 9 bases are shared with TRBD1. The V and J ends lost 5 bases and 5 bases, in that order; junction bases with no gene match: 7. Germline V gene data show CDR1 as SGHVS and CDR2 as FQNEAQ. The CDR3 sequence is 14 residues long. The DNA for the CDR3 is TGTGCCAGCAGCAGAGGACAGGGGATGGACGAGCAGTACTTC. Protein: CASSRGQGMDEQYF.

In its sample, this clone was seen a few times. The rearrangement joins TRBV19 to TRBJ1-5, with D perhaps TRBD1 (6 bases). The length of the CDR3 is 14 residues. Trimming removed 2 bases at V and 7 bases at J, with 12 bases between. Germline V gene data show CDR1 as LNHDA and CDR2 as SQIVND (reference sequence). In DNA form, the CDR3 reads TGTGCCAGTAGTATATGGTCAGGGGACCAGCCCCAGCATTTT. This encodes CASSIWSGDQPQHF.

The chain carries TRBV20-1 and TRBJ1-4; a possible D gene is TRBD1 (5 bases). This CDR3 has 11 amino acids. Per the germline V gene, CDR1 is DFQATT and CDR2 is SNEGSKA (reference sequence). V was cut by 6 bases and J by 10 bases, with 12 bases left in between. The CDR3 DNA is TGCAGTGCAACCAGGGAGGGAAAACTGTTTTTT. It translates to CSATREGKLFF.

The V and J genes are TRBV3-1 (or the pseudogene TRBV3-2) and TRBJ2-1; D remains unclear. Germline V gives CDR1 LGHDT, CDR2 YNNKEL (reference sequence). With 4 bases removed from V and 7 bases from J, the gap between germline ends came to 11 bases. CDR3 length equals 13 residues. The CDR3 sequence is CASSRLTGNEQFF. In DNA form, the CDR3 reads TGTGCCAGCAGCCGGTTGACTGGTAATGAGCAGTTCTTC.

The rearrangement links TRBV7-2 to TRBJ2-3; 9 bases align to TRBD1. This CDR3 region has 16 residues. Germline V gives CDR1 SGHTA, CDR2 FQGNSA. V gave up 5 bases and J gave up 0 bases; unmatched junction bases: 6. In nucleotides, the CDR3 is TGTGCCAGCAGCATGGACAGGGGCCCTAGCACAGATACGCAGTATTTT. It yields the protein CASSMDRGPSTDTQYF.

The rearrangement joins TRBV5-4 to TRBJ1-2, with D unresolved. The CDR3 loop spans 14 amino acids. CDR1 is SGHNT, CDR2 YYREEE, per germline (reference sequence). Trimming left V 2 bases short and J 5 bases short, with 13 bases between. CDR3 sequence (DNA): TGTGCCAGCAGCTTAGACGGGGTCAAGTATGGCTACACCTTC. Residues: CASSLDGVKYGYTF.

The chain has TRBV7-2 and TRBJ2-1, with 10 nucleotides matching TRBD2. Per germline, CDR1 SGHTA and CDR2 FQGNSA. With V trimmed by 2 bases and J by 6 bases, 10 bases remained unmatched. The length of the CDR3 is 17 residues. The chain's CDR3 is CASSLSVSSGGRNEQFF. DNA for the CDR3: TGTGCCAGCAGCTTATCCGTATCTAGCGGGGGACGCAATGAGCAGTTCTTC. Variable domain in full (rest from reference TRBV7-2 and TRBJ2-1): GAGVSQSPSNKVTEKGKDVELRCDPISGHTALYWYRQSLGQGLEFLIYFQGNSAPDKSGLPSDRFSAERTGGSVSTLTIQRTQQEDSAVYLCASSLSVSSGGRNEQFFGPGTRLTVL.

The chain is built from TRBV6-6 and TRBJ2-1; 9 nucleotides line up with TRBD2. V lost 7 bases, J lost 8 bases, and 15 bases stayed unmatched. This CDR3 is built from 16 residues. The V gene's germline CDR1 is MNHNY and CDR2 SVGAGI (reference sequence). As DNA, the CDR3 is TGTGCCAGCACTCCGCGCATAGCGGGGGCGGGCGATGAGCAGTTCTTC. It is translated as CASTPRIAGAGDEQFF.

This rearrangement joins TRBV11-2 to TRBJ2-7; maybe TRBD2 (5 bases). Germline V gives CDR1 SGHAT, CDR2 FQNNGV. The V end was cut by 1 base, the J end by 4 bases, with 17 bases between. This CDR3 contains 16 residues. CDR3 residues: CASSLGLPGLGYEQYF. The CDR3 DNA reads as TGTGCCAGCAGCTTAGGACTCCCGGGGTTGGGGTACGAGCAGTACTTC.

The chain couples TRBV19 to TRBJ1-4; 7 bases align to TRBD1. Trimming cost V 5 bases and J 5 bases; bases outside gene matches: 8. This CDR3 has 15 amino acids. In germline, CDR1 is LNHDA, CDR2 SQIVND (reference sequence). The CDR3 spells CASSVTGVLNEKLFF. The CDR3 DNA reads TGTGCCAGTAGTGTAACAGGGGTCTTGAATGAAAAACTGTTTTTT.

The genes are TRBV28 and TRBJ2-2, with TRBD1 matching 11 bases. Unmatched junction bases numbered 3, after V lost 2 bases and J lost 7 bases. Germline V gene lookup returns CDR1 MDHEN and CDR2 SYDVKM. The CDR3 covers 15 residues. CDR3 DNA: TGTGCCAGCAGTTTAAGGACAGGGGGCGTCGGGGAGCTGTTTTTT. Its translation: CASSLRTGGVGELFF.

The rearrangement uses TRBV18 and TRBJ1-2, with D perhaps matching TRBD1 (5 bases). Germline-derived CDR1 and CDR2 are KGHSH and LQKENI. The ends were cut back, 3 bases at V and 5 bases at J, with 16 bases in the middle. This CDR3 spans 15 amino acids. The CDR3 bases are TGTGCCAGCTCACCCGACCGGGGGGGAAGGTATGGCTACACCTTC. Residues: CASSPDRGGRYGYTF.

J is TRBJ2-7 and V is TRBV11-3; a weak D match, TRBD1 (5 bases). Between the trimmed V and J ends, which lost 1 base and 3 bases, there was a span of 7 bases. Germline CDR1 is SGHNT and CDR2 is YENEEA. The CDR3 length is 13 residues. The CDR3 bases are TGTGCCAGCAGCTTAGGACAGAACTACGAGCAGTACTTC. Translated: CASSLGQNYEQYF.

This chain uses TRBV4-1 with TRBJ2-7; D is possibly TRBD2 (6 bases). V gave up 1 base and J gave up 6 bases, with 7 bases separating them. This CDR3 has 12 residues. Germline V gene sequence: CDR1 MGHRA, CDR2 YSYEKL. The CDR3 DNA sequence: TGCGCCAGCAGCCAAGCGGGAGTCGAGCAGTACTTC. Translating gives CASSQAGVEQYF.

This clone was counted only a few times. The chain has TRBV3-1 (or the pseudogene TRBV3-2) and TRBJ2-7; a weak D match, TRBD2 (6 bases). The CDR3 sequence is 12 residues long. Germline V gene lookup returns CDR1 LGHDT and CDR2 YNNKEL (reference sequence). V dropped 4 bases and J dropped 2 bases, with 6 bases sitting between them. The CDR3 reads CASSRGTYEQYF. CDR3 in DNA: TGTGCCAGCAGCCGCGGGACCTACGAGCAGTACTTC.

This chain connects TRBV6-6 to TRBJ1-3, with 10 bases aligning to TRBD1. V lost 8 bases to trimming and J lost 3 bases; unmatched junction nucleotides: 7. Germline CDR1 is MNHNY and CDR2 is SVGAGI (reference sequence). The CDR3 has 15 amino acids. The CDR3 DNA follows: TGTGCCAGCGCCCGGGACAGGGGAATTGGAAACACCATATATTTT. Translation: CASARDRGIGNTIYF.

The chain combines TRBV5-5 with TRBJ1-5, with a possible D match to TRBD1 (6 bases). The CDR3 is 16 residues long. Trimming pared 4 bases from V and 0 bases from J, leaving 14 bases between. Germline-derived CDR1 and CDR2 are SGHKS and YYEKEE (reference sequence). Here the CDR3 reads CASSPLTGHSNQPQHF. CDR3 coding DNA: TGTGCCAGCAGCCCCCTAACAGGGCATAGCAATCAGCCCCAGCATTTT.

The chain joins TRBV4-3 to TRBJ1-6; TRBD1 matches 12 bases. The CDR3 spans 17 residues. Germline CDR1 reads LGHNA; CDR2 reads YSLEER. With 0 bases clipped from V and 8 bases from J, the junction kept 5 bases outside the gene matches. In DNA form, the CDR3 reads TGCGCCAGCAGCCAAGAGTCTGGGACAGGGGGCTATTCACCCCTCCACTTT. This sequence encodes CASSQESGTGGYSPLHF.